Listed here are 2 T cell receptor beta chains from one sample, sequenced in a study of OX40 agonist ivuxolimab in advanced cancers. To prepare the library, the immunoSEQ multiplex PCR assay was applied. As stored in TCRdb, this immuneACCESS dataset retains in-frame rearrangements with V and J assigned. A fraction of the clones does not appear; measured against another copy, unresolved V genes explain less than half of the discrepancy, and the remainder lacks a known reason. This sample holds roughly 43,000 clones; approximately 91% were observed only once. Approximately 12% of the sample is in the top ten clones. Sequencing was performed on CD4+ or CD8+ T cells sorted from blood, taken in a trial of the OX40 agonist ivuxolimab. Receptors originate from an adult with an advanced solid tumor such as melanoma, head and neck, liver or kidney cancer.

The chain couples TRBV6-6 to TRBJ1-6, with TRBD1 as a possible D gene (5 bases). V was shortened by 6 bases and J by 4 bases, with 13 bases between the two germline ends. CDR3 length: 15 residues. Germline V gives CDR1 MNHNY, CDR2 SVGAGI (reference sequence). The CDR3 reads CASSRDGPYNSPLHF. The CDR3 region has the DNA TGTGCCAGCAGCCGGGACGGACCTTATAATTCACCCCTCCACTTT.

V usage is TRBV28 and J usage is TRBJ2-1; 9 bases match TRBD1. J was trimmed by 8 bases and V by 6 bases; bases with no gene match: 5. Germline CDR1 reads MDHEN; CDR2 reads SYDVKM. The CDR3 is 13 residues long. The CDR3 DNA reads TGTGCCAGCAGATGGGACAGGGAAGATGAGCAGTTCTTC. It encodes CASRWDREDEQFF. Drawing the rest from reference TRBV28 and TRBJ2-1, the complete variable domain is DVKVTQSSRYLVKRTGEKVFLECVQDMDHENMFWYRQDPGLGLRLIYFSYDVKMKEKGDIPEGYSVSREKKERFSLILESASTNQTSMYLCASRWDREDEQFFGPGTRLTVL.